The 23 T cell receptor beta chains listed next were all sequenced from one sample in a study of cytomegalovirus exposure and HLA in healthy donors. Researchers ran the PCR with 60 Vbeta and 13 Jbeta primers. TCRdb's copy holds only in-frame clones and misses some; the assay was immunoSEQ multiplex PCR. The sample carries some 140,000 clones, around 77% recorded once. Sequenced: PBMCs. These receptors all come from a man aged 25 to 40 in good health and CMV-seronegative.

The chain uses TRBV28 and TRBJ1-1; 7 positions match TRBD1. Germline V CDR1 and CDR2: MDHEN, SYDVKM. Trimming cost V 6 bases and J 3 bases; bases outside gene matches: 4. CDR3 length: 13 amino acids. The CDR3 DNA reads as TGTGCCAGCAGCCGGGGACAGTACACTGAAGCTTTCTTT. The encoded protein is CASSRGQYTEAFF. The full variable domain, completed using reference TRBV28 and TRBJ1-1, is DVKVTQSSRYLVKRTGEKVFLECVQDMDHENMFWYRQDPGLGLRLIYFSYDVKMKEKGDIPEGYSVSREKKERFSLILESASTNQTSMYLCASSRGQYTEAFFGQGTRLTVV.

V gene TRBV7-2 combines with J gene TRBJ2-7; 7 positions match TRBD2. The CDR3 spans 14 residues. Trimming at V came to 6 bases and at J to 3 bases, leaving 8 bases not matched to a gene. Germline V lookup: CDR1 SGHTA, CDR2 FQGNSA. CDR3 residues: CASSQAGPGYEQYF. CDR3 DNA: TGTGCCAGCAGTCAAGCGGGGCCCGGCTACGAGCAGTACTTC.

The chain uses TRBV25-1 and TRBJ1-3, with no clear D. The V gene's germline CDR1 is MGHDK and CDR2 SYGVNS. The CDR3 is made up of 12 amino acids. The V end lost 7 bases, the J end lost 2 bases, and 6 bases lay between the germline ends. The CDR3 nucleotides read TGTGCCAGCACTAATGCTGGAAACACCATATATTTT. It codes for CASTNAGNTIYF.

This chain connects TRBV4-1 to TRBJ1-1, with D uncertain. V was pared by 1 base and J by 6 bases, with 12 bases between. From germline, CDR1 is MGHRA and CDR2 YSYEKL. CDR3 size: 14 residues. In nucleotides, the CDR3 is TGCGCCAGCAGCCAAGGTTTCGGGGTTCCTGAAGCTTTCTTT. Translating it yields CASSQGFGVPEAFF.

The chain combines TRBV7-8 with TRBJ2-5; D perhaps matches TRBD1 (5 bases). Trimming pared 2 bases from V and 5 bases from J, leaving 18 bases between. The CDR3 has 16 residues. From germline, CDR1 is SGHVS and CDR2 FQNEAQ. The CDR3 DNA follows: TGTGCCAGCAGCTTACCACCCCTTTCAGGGTTGGAGACCCAGTACTTC. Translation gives CASSLPPLSGLETQYF.

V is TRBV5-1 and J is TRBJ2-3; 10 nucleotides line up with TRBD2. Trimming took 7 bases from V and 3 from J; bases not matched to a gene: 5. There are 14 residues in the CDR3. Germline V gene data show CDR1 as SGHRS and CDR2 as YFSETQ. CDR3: CASEREGGTDTQYF. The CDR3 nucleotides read TGCGCCAGCGAGCGGGAGGGGGGGACAGATACGCAGTATTTT.

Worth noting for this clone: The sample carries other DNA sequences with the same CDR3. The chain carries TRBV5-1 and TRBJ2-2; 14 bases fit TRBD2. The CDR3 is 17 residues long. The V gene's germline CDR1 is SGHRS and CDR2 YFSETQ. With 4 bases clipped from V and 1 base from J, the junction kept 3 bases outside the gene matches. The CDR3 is CASSLGTSGRNTGELFF. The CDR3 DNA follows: TGCGCCAGCAGCCTGGGGACTAGCGGGAGGAACACCGGGGAGCTGTTTTTT.

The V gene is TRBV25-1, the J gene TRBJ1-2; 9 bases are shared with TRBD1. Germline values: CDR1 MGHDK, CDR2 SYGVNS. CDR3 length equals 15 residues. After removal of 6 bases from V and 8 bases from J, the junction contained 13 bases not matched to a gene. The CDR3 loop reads CASRGIRDRAWGYTF. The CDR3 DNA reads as TGTGCCAGCAGGGGTATTCGGGACAGGGCGTGGGGCTACACCTTC.

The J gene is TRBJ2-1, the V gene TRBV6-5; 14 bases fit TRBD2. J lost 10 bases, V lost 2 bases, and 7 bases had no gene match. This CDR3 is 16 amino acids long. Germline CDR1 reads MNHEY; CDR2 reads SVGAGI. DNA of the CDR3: TGTGCCAGCAGTTACCCGGGACTAGCGGGAGCGAGGGAGCAGTTCTTC. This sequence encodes CASSYPGLAGAREQFF.

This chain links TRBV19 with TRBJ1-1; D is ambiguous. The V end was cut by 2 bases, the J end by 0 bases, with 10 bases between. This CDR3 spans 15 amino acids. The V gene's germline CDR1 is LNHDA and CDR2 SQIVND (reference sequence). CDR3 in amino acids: CASSILEGVNTEAFF. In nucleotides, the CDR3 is TGTGCCAGTAGTATATTAGAGGGAGTGAACACTGAAGCTTTCTTT.

The CDR3 loop reads CASSPPSSTSETQYF. Written as DNA, the CDR3 is TGTGCCAGCTCACCACCCAGTTCCACCTCAGAGACCCAGTACTTC. This chain connects TRBV18 to TRBJ2-5; D is unclear. Germline CDR1 reads KGHSH; CDR2 reads LQKENI. Trimming removed 0 bases at V and 4 bases at J, with 12 bases between. The CDR3 extends over 15 amino acids.

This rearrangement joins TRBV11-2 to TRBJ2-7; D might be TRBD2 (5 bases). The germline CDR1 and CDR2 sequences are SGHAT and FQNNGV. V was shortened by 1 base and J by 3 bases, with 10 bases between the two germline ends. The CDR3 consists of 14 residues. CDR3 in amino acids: CASSLVEASYEQYF. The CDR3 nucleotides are TGTGCCAGCAGCTTAGTGGAGGCTAGCTACGAGCAGTACTTC.

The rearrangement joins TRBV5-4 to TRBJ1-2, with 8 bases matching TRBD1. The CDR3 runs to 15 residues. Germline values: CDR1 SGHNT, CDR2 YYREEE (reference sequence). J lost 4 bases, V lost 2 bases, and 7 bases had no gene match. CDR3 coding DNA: TGTGCCAGCAGCTTTCGGGCAGGGGGCCCCTATGGCTACACCTTC. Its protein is CASSFRAGGPYGYTF.

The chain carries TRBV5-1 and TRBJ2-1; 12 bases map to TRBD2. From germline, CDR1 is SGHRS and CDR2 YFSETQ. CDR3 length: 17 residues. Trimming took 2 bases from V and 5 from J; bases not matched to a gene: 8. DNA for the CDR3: TGCGCCAGCAGCTTACTAGCGGGAGGCGCGGGCAACAATGAGCAGTTCTTC. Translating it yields CASSLLAGGAGNNEQFF.

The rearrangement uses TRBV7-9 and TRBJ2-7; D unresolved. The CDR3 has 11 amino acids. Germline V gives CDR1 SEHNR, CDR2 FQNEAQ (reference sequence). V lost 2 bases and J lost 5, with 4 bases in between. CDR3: CASSLSDEQYF. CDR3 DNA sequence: TGTGCCAGCAGCTTATCTGACGAGCAGTACTTC.

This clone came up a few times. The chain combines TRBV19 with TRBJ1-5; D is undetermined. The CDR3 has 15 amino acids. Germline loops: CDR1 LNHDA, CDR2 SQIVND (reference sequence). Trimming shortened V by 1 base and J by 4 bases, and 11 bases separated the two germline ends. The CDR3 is CASSIAFEGNQPQHF. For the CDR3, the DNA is TGTGCCAGTAGTATAGCTTTTGAGGGAAATCAGCCCCAGCATTTT.

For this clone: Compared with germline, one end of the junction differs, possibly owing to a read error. CDR3 sequence (DNA): TGTGCTAGCAGCTTAGTGAGGGGGCGCCCCACAGATACGCAGTATTTT. Encoded protein: CASSLVRGRPTDTQYF. The chain has TRBV7-7 and TRBJ2-3; 7 bases map to TRBD1. The germline V gene encodes CDR1 SSHAT and CDR2 FNYEAQ (reference sequence). The CDR3 sequence is 16 residues long.

CDR3 sequence reads: CSASTGASAFF. The CDR3 DNA sequence: TGCAGTGCTTCCACAGGGGCATCAGCTTTCTTT. The J gene is TRBJ1-1, the V gene TRBV20-1; TRBD1 agrees at 7 bases. Per the germline V gene, CDR1 is DFQATT and CDR2 is SNEGSKA (reference sequence). The CDR3 contains 11 residues. J was trimmed by 10 bases and V by 5 bases; bases with no gene match: 7.

Here the CDR3 DNA reads TGTGCCTGGAGTCTTACCGGGACAGGGGGCCGCGAGCAGTACTTC. This codes for CAWSLTGTGGREQYF. The gene calls are TRBV30 and TRBJ2-7; 12 positions match TRBD1. The CDR3 totals 15 residues. The ends lost 2 bases at V and 6 bases at J; junction bases unmatched: 8. Germline V gives CDR1 GTSNPN, CDR2 SVGIG (reference sequence).

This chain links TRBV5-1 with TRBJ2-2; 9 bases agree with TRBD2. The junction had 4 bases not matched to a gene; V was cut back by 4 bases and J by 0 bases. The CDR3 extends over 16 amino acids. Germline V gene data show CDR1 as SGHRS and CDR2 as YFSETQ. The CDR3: CASSKTSGTNTGELFF. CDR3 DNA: TGCGCCAGCAGCAAGACTAGCGGAACGAACACCGGGGAGCTGTTTTTT.

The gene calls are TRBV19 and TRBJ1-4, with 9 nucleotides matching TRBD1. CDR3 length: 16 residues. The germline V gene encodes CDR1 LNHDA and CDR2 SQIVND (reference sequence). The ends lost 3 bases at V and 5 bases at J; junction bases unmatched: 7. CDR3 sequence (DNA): TGTGCCAGTAGTATCGCCGGGACAGGGTGGAATGAAAAACTGTTTTTT. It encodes CASSIAGTGWNEKLFF.

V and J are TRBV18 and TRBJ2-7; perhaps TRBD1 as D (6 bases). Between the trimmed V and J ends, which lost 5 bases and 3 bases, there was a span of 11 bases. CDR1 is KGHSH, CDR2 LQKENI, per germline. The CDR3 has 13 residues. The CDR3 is CASSGGWNYEQYF. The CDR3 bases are TGTGCCAGCTCAGGGGGCTGGAACTACGAGCAGTACTTC.

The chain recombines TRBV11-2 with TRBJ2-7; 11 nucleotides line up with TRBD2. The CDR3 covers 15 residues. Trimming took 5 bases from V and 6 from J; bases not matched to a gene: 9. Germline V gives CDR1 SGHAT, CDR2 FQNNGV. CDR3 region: CASSPAGTSGREQYF. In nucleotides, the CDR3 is TGTGCCAGCAGCCCCGCGGGGACTAGCGGTCGCGAGCAGTACTTC.